The 21 T cell receptor beta chains listed next were all sequenced from one sample in a study of response to subunit inactivated influenza vaccine. TCRdb reprocessed the RT-PCR reads with MiXCR, giving one entry per CDR3 protein. The sample consists of about 500,000 distinct CDR3 sequences, 16% of them appearing once. The sample was CD4+ T cells sorted from PBMCs, taken less than 30 months after vaccination. These receptors were obtained from a man aged 50-75 years who received an inactivated influenza vaccine.

This clonotype was seen a handful of times. The chain has TRBV12-3 or TRBV12-4 and TRBJ2-7, with 8 bases aligning to TRBD1. The CDR3 length is 14 residues. V trimming: 6 bases; J trimming: 9 bases; junction bases outside the gene matches: 13. CDR3 sequence: CASSPTGVISAQYF. CDR3 DNA: TGTGCCAGCAGCCCGACAGGGGTTATTTCAGCGCAGTACTTC.

This chain connects TRBV3-1 to TRBJ1-5; D gene uncertain. There are 15 residues in the CDR3. V dropped 1 base and J dropped 2 bases, with 9 bases sitting between them. Germline V gene lookup returns CDR1 LGHDT and CDR2 YNNKEL (reference sequence). DNA of the CDR3: TGTGCCAGCAGCCAAGGCCCGATCGGCAATCAGCCCCAGCATTTT. Its protein is CASSQGPIGNQPQHF.

DNA for the CDR3: TGTGCCAGCAGGACCGGGACTATTGGCACAGATACGCAGTATTTT. Its translation is CASRTGTIGTDTQYF. V and J are TRBV6-1 and TRBJ2-3; 7 bases are a match to TRBD2. CDR3 length: 15 residues. Germline lookup yields CDR1 MNHNS and CDR2 SASEGT. Trimming took 6 bases from V and 1 from J; bases not matched to a gene: 7.

V and J are TRBV7-3 and TRBJ2-3; D possibly uses TRBD1 or TRBD2 (5 bases each). The germline V gene encodes CDR1 SGHTA and CDR2 FQGTGA. Between the trimmed V and J ends, which lost 5 bases and 6 bases, there was a span of 12 bases. The CDR3 covers 13 residues. The CDR3 loop reads CASSITGPDTQYF. In DNA, the CDR3 is TGTGCCAGCAGCATCACGGGACCGGATACGCAGTATTTT.

In the case of this clonotype: This CDR3 is missing its conserved last phenylalanine or tryptophan, likely due to a read error. The chain employs TRBV5-1 and TRBJ2-2; D remains ambiguous. CDR1 SGHRS and CDR2 YFSETQ come from the germline V gene. The CDR3 has 14 amino acids. CDR3 DNA sequence: TGTGCCATCAGCTCGAGGCTGGTCAGTTGGGAGCTGTTTTGT. This sequence encodes CAISSRLVSWELFC.

The chain is built from TRBV7-9 and TRBJ2-3, with TRBD2 matching 7 bases. The V gene's germline CDR1 is SEHNR and CDR2 FQNEAQ (reference sequence). This CDR3 is 16 amino acids long. The V and J ends lost 5 bases and 0 bases, in that order; junction bases with no gene match: 8. The CDR3 protein is CASSPTRGSSTDTQYF. CDR3 DNA: TGTGCCAGCAGCCCCACGCGGGGGAGTAGCACAGATACGCAGTATTTT.

V gene TRBV7-9 combines with J gene TRBJ1-1; TRBD1 matches at 9 bases. Germline CDR1 and CDR2: SEHNR and FQNEAQ (reference sequence). V shed 4 bases, J shed 5 bases, and the junction held 5 bases outside the gene matches. The CDR3 has 14 residues. CDR3 DNA: TGTGCCAGCAGCTCCTTAGACAGGGGGACTGAAGCTTTCTTT. It translates to CASSSLDRGTEAFF. The full variable domain, rest sourced from reference TRBV7-9 and TRBJ1-1, is DTGVSQNPRHKITKRGQNVTFRCDPISEHNRLYWYRQTLGQGPEFLTYFQNEAQLEKSRLLSDRFSAERPKGSFSTLEIQRTEQGDSAMYLCASSSLDRGTEAFFGQGTRLTVV.

This clonotype has only a few counts. The CDR3 DNA is TGTGCCAGCAGCGTAGAACTAGCGGGAGAGGGAGATACGCAGTATTTT. Encoded protein: CASSVELAGEGDTQYF. V is TRBV9 and J is TRBJ2-3; TRBD2 aligns across 11 bases. The CDR3 totals 16 residues. With V trimmed by 0 bases and J by 5 bases, 5 bases remained unmatched. Germline-derived CDR1 and CDR2 are SGDLS and YYNGEE. The full variable domain, rest sourced from reference TRBV9 and TRBJ2-3, is DSGVTQTPKHLITATGQRVTLRCSPRSGDLSVYWYQQSLDQGLQFLIQYYNGEERAKGNILERFSAQQFPDLHSELNLSSLELGDSALYFCASSVELAGEGDTQYFGPGTRLTVL.

The chain couples TRBV20-1 to TRBJ2-7, with 7 bases lining up with TRBD1. This CDR3 has 14 amino acids. The V segment lost 5 bases and the J segment 2 bases; nucleotides outside the gene matches: 9. Per germline, CDR1 DFQATT and CDR2 SNEGSKA (reference sequence). Here the CDR3 reads CSAVSGTEAYEQYF. CDR3 nucleotides: TGCAGTGCTGTTTCCGGGACAGAAGCCTACGAGCAGTACTTC.

This clonotype was detected only a few times. The chain is built from TRBV20-1 and TRBJ2-3; tentatively, D is TRBD2 (5 bases). Germline lookup yields CDR1 DFQATT and CDR2 SNEGSKA (reference sequence). V was pared by 7 bases and J by 6 bases, with 14 bases between. This CDR3 is built from 12 residues. CDR3 nucleotide sequence: TGCAGTGGCGGGCCCCAGGTGGATACGCAGTATTTT. Protein: CSGGPQVDTQYF.

The chain couples TRBV6-2 or TRBV6-3 to TRBJ2-7, with TRBD1 matching 7 bases. The CDR3 runs 12 residues. The V segment lost 10 bases and the J segment 5 bases; nucleotides outside the gene matches: 8. Germline V gene lookup returns CDR1 MNHEY and CDR2 SVGEGT. The CDR3 loop reads CATGVTGNEQYF. CDR3 nucleotide sequence: TGTGCCACCGGGGTGACAGGGAACGAGCAGTACTTC.

The rearrangement links TRBV6-2 or TRBV6-3 to TRBJ2-7; D perhaps matches TRBD2 (7 bases). The CDR3 length is 14 residues. V was trimmed by 6 bases and J by 4 bases, leaving 16 bases between them. Germline values: CDR1 MNHEY, CDR2 SVGEGT. This chain's CDR3 is CASSPYGGRYEQYF. CDR3 in DNA: TGTGCCAGCAGCCCATACGGGGGGCGGTACGAGCAGTACTTC.

This clonotype was counted only a few times. The J gene is TRBJ2-1, the V gene TRBV7-2; D possibly matches TRBD1 or TRBD2 (6 bases each). Germline V gene lookup returns CDR1 SGHTA and CDR2 FQGNSA. Trimming stripped 5 bases from V and 10 bases from J, with 18 bases between. This CDR3 comprises 14 residues. The CDR3 protein is CASSRPPGGTEQFF. CDR3 nucleotides: TGTGCCAGCAGCCGACCCCCCGGAGGGACAGAGCAGTTCTTC.

At least ten counts were recorded for this clonotype. The junction departs from the called germline gene at one end, perhaps through a read error. The V gene is TRBV5-1, the J gene TRBJ2-3; D is undetermined. There are 11 residues in the CDR3. Germline-derived CDR1 and CDR2 are SGHRS and YFSETQ. The CDR3 loop is CASSFRDTQYF. CDR3 bases: TGTGCCAGCAGTTTTAGAGATACGCAGTATTTT.

This clonotype was detected many times. V usage is TRBV5-1 and J usage is TRBJ1-3; D gene uncertain. V lost 4 bases and J lost 0, with 11 bases in between. The CDR3 contains 15 residues. Germline CDR1 is SGHRS and CDR2 is YFSETQ. CDR3 nucleotide sequence: TGCGCCAGCAGCCAAGACGCCAACTCTGGAAACACCATATATTTT. Residues: CASSQDANSGNTIYF.

The chain combines TRBV24-1 with TRBJ2-1; 8 bases map to TRBD2. Germline values: CDR1 KGHDR, CDR2 SFDVKD. V trimming: 6 bases; J trimming: 2 bases; junction bases outside the gene matches: 5. The CDR3 has 15 residues. The CDR3 DNA follows: TGTGCCACCAGTTCCGGGGGGGGCACCTACAATGAGCAGTTCTTC. This encodes CATSSGGGTYNEQFF.

The rearrangement joins TRBV3-1 to TRBJ2-3, with TRBD2 as a possible D gene (6 bases). V was shortened by 3 bases and J by 9 bases, with 22 bases between the two germline ends. Per germline, CDR1 LGHDT and CDR2 YNNKEL (reference sequence). The CDR3 loop spans 16 amino acids. The CDR3 nucleotides read TGTGCCAGCAGCCACTGGGGATCGGGAGAAGAAGAGACGCAGTATTTT. Protein sequence: CASSHWGSGEEETQYF.

This clonotype was detected a few times. The chain links TRBV3-1 to TRBJ2-7; the match to TRBD2 covers 9 bases. Germline-derived CDR1 and CDR2 are LGHDT and YNNKEL (reference sequence). V was clipped by 7 bases and J by 4 bases; unmatched bases: 8. The CDR3 consists of 14 residues. In DNA, the CDR3 is TGTGCCAGCACACCGGCTAGCGGGATTTACGAGCAGTACTTC. Translation gives CASTPASGIYEQYF.

V is TRBV15 and J is TRBJ1-5; no reliable D call. This CDR3 is built from 13 residues. The germline CDR1 and CDR2 sequences are LNHNV and YYDKDF (reference sequence). Trimming pared 3 bases from V and 4 bases from J, leaving 7 bases between. The CDR3 sequence is CATSRTLNQPQHF. The CDR3 DNA follows: TGTGCCACCAGCAGGACTTTAAATCAGCCCCAGCATTTT.

V and J are TRBV27 and TRBJ2-1, with D possibly TRBD2 on 6 matching bases. Trimming removed 1 base at V and 5 bases at J, with 12 bases between. The CDR3 extends over 15 amino acids. Germline V gives CDR1 MNHEY, CDR2 SMNVEV (reference sequence). As DNA, the CDR3 is TGTGCCAGCAGTTTATACGGGAGTAGAAACAATGAGCAGTTCTTC. The encoded protein is CASSLYGSRNNEQFF.

CDR3 amino acids: CASSPIGHVDSPLHF. The CDR3 nucleotides are TGTGCCAGCTCACCAATCGGGCACGTCGACTCACCCCTCCACTTT. This chain joins TRBV18 and TRBJ1-6; no firm D call. The CDR3 contains 15 residues. V shed 2 bases and J shed 10 bases, with 15 bases lying between them. Germline V gene sequence: CDR1 KGHSH, CDR2 LQKENI.